One T cell receptor (beta chain) is described in this entry. The antigen is not known. Treatment here: 15 to 20 received Ad26.COV2.S at low or high dose, single or two shots; 5 received placebo; per-sample allocation not given. Sampling happened 63 days after the first vaccine or placebo injection. It was Wuhan-strain SARS-CoV-2 spike that the Ad26 vaccine vector expressed. These data belong to a study of Ad26.COV2.S vaccination and SARS-CoV-2 variants. The overall study: Doses of Ad26.COV2.S were injected into muscle once or twice, 56 days apart. Whole-study results and caveats: There was a possibility that the TCR breadth and depth analyses underestimated total T cell responses. Greater spike-specific TCR breadth was seen in vaccine recipients than in placebo recipients.

Method: immunoSEQ multiplex PCR; TCRdb's copy keeps in-frame clones and lacks some. This table has about 680,000 clones, roughly 90% appearing once. The clonotype was recovered from a person aged 18-65 years who received the Ad26.COV2.S COVID-19 vaccine or a placebo. Material: peripheral blood, obtained in a trial of Ad26.COV2.S vaccine versus placebo.

The CDR3 bases are TGTGCCAGCAGTTACGCGTCCGGGGCCTACGAGCAGTACTTC. Its protein is CASSYASGAYEQYF. The rearrangement links TRBV6-5 to TRBJ2-7; D is perhaps TRBD2 (5 bases). The ends were cut back, 2 bases at V and 2 bases at J, with 10 bases in the middle. The V gene's germline CDR1 is MNHEY and CDR2 SVGAGI. This CDR3 is 14 amino acids long.